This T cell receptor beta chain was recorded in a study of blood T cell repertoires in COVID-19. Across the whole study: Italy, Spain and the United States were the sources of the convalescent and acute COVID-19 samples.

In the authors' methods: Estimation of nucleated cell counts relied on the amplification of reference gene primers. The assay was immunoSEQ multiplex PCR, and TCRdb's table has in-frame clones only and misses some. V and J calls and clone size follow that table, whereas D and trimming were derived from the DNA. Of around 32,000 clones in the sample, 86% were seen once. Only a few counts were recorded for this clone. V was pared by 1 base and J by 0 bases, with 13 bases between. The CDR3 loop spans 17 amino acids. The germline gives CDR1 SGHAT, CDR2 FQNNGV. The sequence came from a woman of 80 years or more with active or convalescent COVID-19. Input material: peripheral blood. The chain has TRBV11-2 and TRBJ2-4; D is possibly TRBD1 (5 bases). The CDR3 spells CASSLGSTELAKNIQYF. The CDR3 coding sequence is TGTGCCAGCAGCTTAGGGTCGACAGAACTAGCCAAAAACATTCAGTACTTC.